These T cell receptor beta chains were read from a single sample in a study of cytomegalovirus exposure and HLA in healthy donors. The protocol was immunoSEQ multiplex PCR, while the TCRdb copy is restricted to in-frame clones and leaves out a portion. This table holds about 160,000 clones. The material sequenced was PBMCs. Every receptor here comes from a man aged 30 to 45 in good health and CMV-seronegative. CDR3s include the opening cysteine and the closing phenylalanine or tryptophan. Fields, in order: V gene, J gene, CDR3 protein.

TRBV7-3	TRBJ1-2	CASTSITTGQYGYTF
TRBV5-1	TRBJ2-5	CASSSLIGGGGETQYF
TRBV7-9	TRBJ2-3	CASSPGTSTDTQYF
TRBV11-3	TRBJ2-7	CASSLGLAGGEQYF
TRBV14	TRBJ2-2	CASSQNMASDTGELFF
TRBV5-1	TRBJ2-5	CASSLGAEETQYF
TRBV19	TRBJ2-6	CASRLGSGANVLTF
TRBV7-2	TRBJ2-3	CASSWAGASNTDTQYF
TRBV7-3	TRBJ1-1	CASSFGANTEAFF
TRBV11-3	TRBJ2-3	CASSLDSSFTDTQYF